The 32 T cell receptor beta chains below come from one sample, sequenced in a study of cytomegalovirus exposure and HLA in healthy donors. The PCR ran on 60 Vbeta and 13 Jbeta primers. Using immunoSEQ multiplex PCR, the repertoire was profiled, and TCRdb retains in-frame clones only, with some absent. The table includes roughly 110,000 clones, roughly 82% detected once. What was sequenced was PBMCs. These receptors all stem from a man aged 50 to 59 in good health and CMV-seronegative.

This clone was seen only a few times. This chain connects TRBV4-1 to TRBJ2-3; D is perhaps TRBD2 (6 bases). V dropped 4 bases and J dropped 4 bases, with 21 bases sitting between them. In germline, CDR1 is MGHRA, CDR2 YSYEKL. The CDR3 has 17 residues. CDR3 in amino acids: CASSPRGGVRGPDTQYF. CDR3 bases: TGCGCCAGCAGCCCGAGAGGAGGGGTTAGAGGACCAGATACGCAGTATTTT.

The rearrangement uses TRBV14 and TRBJ1-2; D uncertain. The V end lost 0 bases, the J end lost 8 bases, and 19 bases lay between the germline ends. The germline gives CDR1 SGHDN, CDR2 FVKESK. This CDR3 has 16 residues. The CDR3 region has the DNA TGTGCCAGCAGCCAAGATCCGGCAGGCGCCACGTTGGGCTACACCTTC. Translation: CASSQDPAGATLGYTF.

The chain combines TRBV15 with TRBJ2-1; D gene ambiguous. The CDR3 covers 12 residues. Trimming took 0 bases from V and 5 from J, leaving 2 bases between them. Germline CDR1 is LNHNV and CDR2 is YYDKDF (reference sequence). The CDR3 sequence: CATSRDNNEQFF. The CDR3 DNA is TGTGCCACCAGCAGAGATAACAATGAGCAGTTCTTC.

CDR3: CASSLVVGADEKLFF. Here the CDR3 DNA reads TGTGCCAGCAGCTTAGTGGTGGGGGCAGATGAAAAACTGTTTTTT. The chain recombines TRBV7-2 with TRBJ1-4, with D possibly being TRBD1 (6 bases). Germline V CDR1 and CDR2: SGHTA, FQGNSA. Trimming removed 1 base from V and 6 bases from J, with 12 bases in between. This CDR3 has 15 residues.

The chain combines TRBV2 with TRBJ2-3, with a possible D match to TRBD1 (5 bases). The V gene's germline CDR1 is SNHLY and CDR2 FYNNEI. V was pared by 6 bases and J by 4 bases, with 11 bases between. The CDR3 extends over 13 amino acids. In DNA, the CDR3 is TGTGCCAGCAGAGGGGATATTTCAGATACGCAGTATTTT. Translating it yields CASRGDISDTQYF.

The chain recombines TRBV6-1 with TRBJ2-3, with TRBD2 matching over 11 bases. Germline V gives CDR1 MNHNS, CDR2 SASEGT. V was pared by 5 bases and J by 4 bases, with 5 bases of the junction left unmatched. The CDR3 runs 15 residues. The CDR3 region has the DNA TGTGCCAGCAGTCTTCAGACTAGCGGGGCAGATACGCAGTATTTT. It translates to CASSLQTSGADTQYF.

The chain recombines TRBV5-4 with TRBJ2-2; D is tentatively TRBD1 or TRBD2 (5 bases each). Germline V CDR1 and CDR2: SGHNT, YYREEE (reference sequence). V dropped 4 bases and J dropped 3 bases, with 13 bases sitting between them. The CDR3 spans 15 residues. CDR3 residues: CASSLGPGDTGELFF. The CDR3 DNA sequence: TGTGCCAGCAGCCTGGGACCCGGGGACACCGGGGAGCTGTTTTTT.

This clone appeared once. V is TRBV6-5 and J is TRBJ2-5; a possible D gene is TRBD1 (6 bases). This CDR3 is 15 amino acids long. Germline CDR1 MNHEY, CDR2 SVGAGI. Trimming shortened V by 4 bases and J by 4 bases, and 16 bases separated the two germline ends. The CDR3 spells CASSWSRGQGETQYF. For the CDR3, the DNA is TGTGCCAGCAGTTGGTCCAGGGGCCAGGGAGAGACCCAGTACTTC.

The chain employs TRBV6-5 and TRBJ1-4; D remains unclear. Germline CDR1 MNHEY, CDR2 SVGAGI. This CDR3 has 14 residues. V lost 6 bases and J lost 5, with 13 bases in between. The chain's CDR3 is CASRVSGSNEKLFF. In DNA form, the CDR3 reads TGTGCCAGCAGGGTCTCCGGGTCCAATGAAAAACTGTTTTTT.

Of note for this clone: Relative to the germline gene, one junction end is altered; a read error may explain this. The rearrangement uses TRBV7-7 and TRBJ2-5, with D perhaps TRBD2 (6 bases). The CDR3 runs to 19 residues. The germline gives CDR1 SSHAT, CDR2 FNYEAQ (reference sequence). The CDR3 sequence is CASSLAPDYSSGGQETQYF. DNA for the CDR3: TGTGCTAGCAGCTTAGCTCCTGACTATTCGTCCGGGGGACAAGAGACCCAGTACTTC.

This clone has a single count. The genes are TRBV7-8 and TRBJ2-5; D may be TRBD2 (6 bases). V was shortened by 7 bases and J by 4 bases, with 19 bases between the two germline ends. This CDR3 is built from 15 residues. Germline V gives CDR1 SGHVS, CDR2 FQNEAQ. CDR3 sequence reads: CASTPILGGRETQYF. The CDR3 DNA reads as TGTGCCAGCACCCCCATCCTCGGGGGTCGAGAGACCCAGTACTTC.

The chain has TRBV7-2 and TRBJ1-5; D is undetermined. The germline CDR1 and CDR2 sequences are SGHTA and FQGNSA. Between the trimmed V and J ends, which lost 4 bases and 7 bases, there was a span of 14 bases. The CDR3 covers 14 residues. DNA of the CDR3: TGTGCCAGCAGCTACGCGCGGGGAGGACAGCCCCAGCATTTT. Protein sequence: CASSYARGGQPQHF.

In this sample, this clone turned up a few times. The chain carries TRBV5-1 and TRBJ2-3, with 7 nucleotides matching TRBD1. The CDR3 loop spans 15 amino acids. The germline V gene has CDR1 SGHRS and CDR2 YFSETQ. J lost 3 bases, V lost 4 bases, and 8 bases had no gene match. CDR3 residues: CASSDSGTETDTQYF. Here the CDR3 DNA reads TGCGCCAGCAGCGATTCCGGGACAGAGACAGATACGCAGTATTTT.

CDR3 sequence: CASSLTLQANYGYTF. In nucleotides, the CDR3 is TGTGCCAGCAGTTTAACCTTACAGGCGAACTATGGCTACACCTTC. The chain has TRBV7-9 and TRBJ1-2; D might be TRBD1 (5 bases). The CDR3 totals 15 residues. CDR1 SEHNR and CDR2 FQNEAQ come from the germline V gene (reference sequence). V was trimmed by 6 bases and J by 2 bases, leaving 16 bases between them.

This clone was seen a few times. The chain combines TRBV5-1 with TRBJ2-5; D ambiguous. Germline V gives CDR1 SGHRS, CDR2 YFSETQ. The ends were cut back, 2 bases at V and 5 bases at J, with 16 bases in the middle. This CDR3 has 15 amino acids. Here the CDR3 reads CASSFGGEVWETQYF. CDR3 nucleotide sequence: TGCGCCAGCAGCTTCGGCGGAGAAGTTTGGGAGACCCAGTACTTC.

This clone was seen only a few times. The chain combines TRBV7-2 with TRBJ2-3; 7 nucleotides agree with TRBD2. CDR3 length: 15 residues. CDR1 and CDR2 (germline): SGHTA, FQGNSA. The V gene end was trimmed by 5 bases and the J gene end by 3 bases; junction bases not matched to a gene: 8. The CDR3 region is CASSPPLLATDTQYF. CDR3 sequence (DNA): TGTGCCAGCAGCCCGCCCCTACTAGCGACAGATACGCAGTATTTT.

The V call is TRBV7-2, the J call TRBJ2-5, with 8 bases matching TRBD1. J was trimmed by 9 bases and V by 2 bases; bases with no gene match: 8. This CDR3 is 14 amino acids long. Germline assignment: CDR1 SGHTA and CDR2 FQGNSA. The CDR3 DNA reads as TGTGCCAGCAGCTTAACCGGCAGGGGGCGGGCCCAGTACTTC. Translating gives CASSLTGRGRAQYF.

This clone was seen more than once but under ten times. The chain uses TRBV5-1 and TRBJ2-1, with TRBD2 matching over 10 bases. This CDR3 has 15 amino acids. Germline V gives CDR1 SGHRS, CDR2 YFSETQ. V gave up 2 bases and J gave up 4 bases; unmatched junction bases: 3. CDR3 sequence: CASSFEAGGYNEQFF. The CDR3 coding sequence is TGCGCCAGCAGCTTCGAAGCGGGGGGGTACAATGAGCAGTTCTTC.

In regard to this clone: Germline is not matched at one junction end, which may reflect a read error. The chain has TRBV7-9 and TRBJ1-4; no clear D. Germline V CDR1 and CDR2: SEHNR, FQNEAQ (reference sequence). This CDR3 has 12 residues. The chain's CDR3 is CSSSPGIEKLFF. CDR3 sequence (DNA): TGTTCCAGCAGCCCCGGGATTGAAAAACTGTTTTTT.

Notes on this clone: Germline and junction disagree at one end, which may indicate a read error. The V call is TRBV2, the J call TRBJ1-2, with D possibly TRBD1 on 6 matching bases. There are 14 residues in the CDR3. CDR1 SNHLY and CDR2 FYNNEI come from the germline V gene. DNA for the CDR3: TGTGCCAGCAGTGAAGCATGGGGGGGGCTTCGACAGGACTTC. Its translation: CASSEAWGGLRQDF. Together with reference TRBV2 and TRBJ1-2, the CDR3 gives the full variable domain: EPEVTQTPSHQVTQMGQEVILRCVPISNHLYFYWYRQILGQKVEFLVSFYNNEISEKSEIFDDQFSVERPDGSNFTLKIRSTKLEDSAMYFCASSEAWGGLRQDFGSGTRLTVV.

In nucleotides, the CDR3 is TGTGCCAGCAGCTTGGCCATACGTCAGGGGGGAGAGCAGTACTTC. It specifies CASSLAIRQGGEQYF. The chain uses TRBV5-4 and TRBJ2-5; D possibly corresponds to TRBD1 (7 bases). V gave up 0 bases and J gave up 11 bases, with 20 bases separating them. Germline lookup yields CDR1 SGHNT and CDR2 YYREEE (reference sequence). CDR3 length: 15 amino acids.

V usage is TRBV7-8 and J usage is TRBJ2-5; D gene unclear. Trimming took 1 base from V and 0 from J, leaving 9 bases between them. The CDR3 is made up of 15 amino acids. Germline CDR1 and CDR2: SGHVS and FQNEAQ. In nucleotides, the CDR3 is TGTGCCAGCAGCTTAGGTCGTGCGTACCAAGAGACCCAGTACTTC. It codes for CASSLGRAYQETQYF.

The chain couples TRBV30 to TRBJ2-2; 9 bases match TRBD1. The CDR3 is made up of 16 amino acids. CDR1 is GTSNPN, CDR2 SVGIG, per germline (reference sequence). Trimming cost V 0 bases and J 4 bases; bases outside gene matches: 6. For the CDR3, the DNA is TGTGCCTGGAGTGTGGGGACAGGGCCGAGCACCGGGGAGCTGTTTTTT. Translating it yields CAWSVGTGPSTGELFF. Together with reference TRBV30 and TRBJ2-2, the CDR3 gives the full variable domain: SQTIHQWPATLVQPVGSPLSLECTVEGTSNPNLYWYRQAAGRGLQLLFYSVGIGQISSEVPQNLSASRPQDRQFILSSKKLLLSDSGFYLCAWSVGTGPSTGELFFGEGSRLTVL.

This sequence joins TRBV5-5 and TRBJ2-7; maybe TRBD2 (7 bases). The CDR3 is 15 residues long. Looked up from germline, CDR1 is SGHKS and CDR2 is YYEKEE (reference sequence). Deletions cut 4 bases from V and 3 bases from J, with 17 bases between. The CDR3 DNA sequence: TGTGCCAGCAGCACCGAGGGGGGGTCCCTCTACGAGCAGTACTTC. Amino acid sequence: CASSTEGGSLYEQYF.

The J gene is TRBJ1-1, the V gene TRBV5-3; D might be TRBD1 (5 bases). TRBV5-3 is reported as an ORF; its role is uncertain. The CDR3 spans 14 residues. Trimming pared 4 bases from V and 4 bases from J, leaving 14 bases between. In DNA form, the CDR3 reads TGTGCCAGAAGCCCTGGGGGGGACTCCACTGAAGCTTTCTTT. This codes for CARSPGGDSTEAFF.

The J gene is TRBJ2-5, the V gene TRBV5-4; D might be TRBD2 (5 bases). V lost 1 base to trimming and J lost 2 bases, with 15 bases between them. Looked up from germline, CDR1 is SGHNT and CDR2 is YYREEE (reference sequence). This CDR3 has 16 residues. In nucleotides, the CDR3 is TGTGCCAGCAGCTTGTTCGGATCCGGGGTACAAGAGACCCAGTACTTC. Protein: CASSLFGSGVQETQYF.

The gene calls are TRBV6-5 and TRBJ1-2; tentative D call: TRBD1 (6 bases). V gave up 6 bases and J gave up 3 bases, with 11 bases separating them. Looked up from germline, CDR1 is MNHEY and CDR2 is SVGAGI. This CDR3 spans 13 amino acids. CDR3 region: CASRLPGDYGYTF. The CDR3 DNA is TGTGCCAGCAGATTACCAGGGGACTATGGCTACACCTTC.

The chain recombines TRBV11-2 with TRBJ1-2; possibly TRBD1 for D (5 bases). Trimming removed 4 bases from V and 3 bases from J, with 12 bases in between. CDR3 size: 14 residues. CDR1 and CDR2 from the germline V gene are SGHAT and FQNNGV. The CDR3 bases are TGTGCCAGCAGCTCACGTACAGGTTACTATGGCTACACCTTC. Translation: CASSSRTGYYGYTF.

V is TRBV5-1 and J is TRBJ2-2; a weak D match, TRBD1 (6 bases). Deletions cut 4 bases from V and 4 bases from J, with 14 bases between. CDR3 size: 15 residues. The germline V gene encodes CDR1 SGHRS and CDR2 YFSETQ. CDR3 sequence: CASSPDSLPTGELFF. The CDR3 nucleotides read TGCGCCAGCAGCCCGGACAGCCTCCCCACCGGGGAGCTGTTTTTT.

This rearrangement joins TRBV5-4 to TRBJ2-7; TRBD1 is a possible D gene (5 bases). The CDR3 extends over 14 amino acids. V lost 0 bases to trimming and J lost 7 bases, with 14 bases between them. CDR1 and CDR2 (germline): SGHNT, YYREEE (reference sequence). The CDR3 spells CASSLVMGPREQYF. The CDR3 DNA follows: TGTGCCAGCAGCTTGGTAATGGGGCCCCGGGAGCAGTACTTC.

The V gene is TRBV29-1, the J gene TRBJ2-5; D may be TRBD1 (5 bases). The CDR3 contains 13 residues. Trimming stripped 2 bases from V and 1 base from J, with 8 bases between. The germline V gene has CDR1 SQVTM and CDR2 ANQGSEA. CDR3 residues: CSVEKTGQETQYF. DNA of the CDR3: TGCAGCGTTGAAAAAACAGGCCAAGAGACCCAGTACTTC.

On this clone: An end of the junction differs from the germline gene, which may be a read error. The rearrangement uses TRBV7-9 and TRBJ1-2; perhaps TRBD1 as D (5 bases). The CDR3 is 16 residues long. Germline loops: CDR1 SEHNR, CDR2 FQNEAQ (reference sequence). CDR3 nucleotides: TGTTCCAGCAGCTTAGGGAATGGTCAGGGCCTCTATGGCTACACCTTC. Its protein product is CSSSLGNGQGLYGYTF.